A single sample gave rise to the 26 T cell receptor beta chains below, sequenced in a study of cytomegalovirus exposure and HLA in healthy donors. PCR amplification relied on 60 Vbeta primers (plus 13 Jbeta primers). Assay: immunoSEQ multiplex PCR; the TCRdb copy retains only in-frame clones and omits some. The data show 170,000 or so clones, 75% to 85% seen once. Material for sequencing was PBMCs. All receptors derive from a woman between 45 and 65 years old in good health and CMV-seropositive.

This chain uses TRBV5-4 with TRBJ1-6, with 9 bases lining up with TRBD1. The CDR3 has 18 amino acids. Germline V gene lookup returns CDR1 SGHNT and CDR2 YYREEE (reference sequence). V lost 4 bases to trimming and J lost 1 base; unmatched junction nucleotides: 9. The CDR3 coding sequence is TGTGCCAGCAGCAAGGGGACAGGGTCGAATTCCTATAATTCACCCCTCCACTTT. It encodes CASSKGTGSNSYNSPLHF.

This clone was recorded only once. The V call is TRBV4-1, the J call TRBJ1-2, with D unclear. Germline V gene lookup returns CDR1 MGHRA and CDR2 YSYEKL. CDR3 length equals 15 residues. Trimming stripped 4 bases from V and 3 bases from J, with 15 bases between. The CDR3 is CASSLPDWPDYGYTF. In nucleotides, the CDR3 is TGCGCCAGCAGCCTCCCCGACTGGCCTGACTATGGCTACACCTTC.

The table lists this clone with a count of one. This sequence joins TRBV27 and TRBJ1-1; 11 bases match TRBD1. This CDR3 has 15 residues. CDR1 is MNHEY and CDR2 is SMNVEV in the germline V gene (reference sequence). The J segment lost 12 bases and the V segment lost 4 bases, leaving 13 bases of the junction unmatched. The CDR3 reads CASSSLSRDRGLPFF. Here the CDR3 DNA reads TGTGCCAGCAGTTCTCTGAGTCGGGACAGGGGGTTGCCTTTCTTT.

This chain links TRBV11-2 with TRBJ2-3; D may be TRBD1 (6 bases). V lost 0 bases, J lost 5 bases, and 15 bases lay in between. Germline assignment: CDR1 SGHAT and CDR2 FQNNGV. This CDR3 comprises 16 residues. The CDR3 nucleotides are TGTGCCAGCAGCTTAGATCAGGGGCCTCCGGTAGATACGCAGTATTTT. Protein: CASSLDQGPPVDTQYF. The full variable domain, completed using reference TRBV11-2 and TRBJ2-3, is EAGVAQSPRYKIIEKRQSVAFWCNPISGHATLYWYQQILGQGPKLLIQFQNNGVVDDSQLPKDRFSAERLKGVDSTLKIQPAKLEDSAVYLCASSLDQGPPVDTQYFGPGTRLTVL.

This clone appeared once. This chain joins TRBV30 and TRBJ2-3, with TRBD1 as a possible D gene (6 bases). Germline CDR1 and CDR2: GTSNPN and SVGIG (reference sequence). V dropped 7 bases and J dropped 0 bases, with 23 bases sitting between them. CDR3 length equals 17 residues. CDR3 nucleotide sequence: TGTGCCTTTTCTGGACAGTTACTATACGCTAGCACAGATACGCAGTATTTT. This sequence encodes CAFSGQLLYASTDTQYF.

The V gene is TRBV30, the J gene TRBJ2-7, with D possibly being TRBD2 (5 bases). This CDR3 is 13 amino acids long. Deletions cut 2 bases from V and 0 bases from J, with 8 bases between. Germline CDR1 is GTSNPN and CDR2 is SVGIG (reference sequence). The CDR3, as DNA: TGTGCCTGGAGTACGGGGAGCTCCTACGAGCAGTACTTC. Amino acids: CAWSTGSSYEQYF.

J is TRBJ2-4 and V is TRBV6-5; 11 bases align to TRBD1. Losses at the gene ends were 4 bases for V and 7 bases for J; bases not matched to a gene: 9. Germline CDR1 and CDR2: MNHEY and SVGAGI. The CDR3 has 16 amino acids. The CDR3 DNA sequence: TGTGCCAGCAGTTTTTCGGGACAGGGGGGTAGGAACATTCAGTACTTC. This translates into CASSFSGQGGRNIQYF.

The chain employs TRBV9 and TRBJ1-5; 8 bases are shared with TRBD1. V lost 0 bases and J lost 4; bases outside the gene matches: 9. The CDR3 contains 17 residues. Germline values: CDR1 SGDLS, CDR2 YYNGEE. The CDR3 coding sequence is TGTGCCAGCAGCGTAGCCCACCGACAGGGGTGGAATCAGCCCCAGCATTTT. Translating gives CASSVAHRQGWNQPQHF.

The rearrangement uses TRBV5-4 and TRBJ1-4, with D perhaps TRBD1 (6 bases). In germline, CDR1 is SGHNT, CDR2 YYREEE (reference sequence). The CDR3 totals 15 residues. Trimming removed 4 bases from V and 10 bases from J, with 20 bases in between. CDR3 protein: CASSPDGGAFGKLFF. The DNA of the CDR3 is TGTGCCAGCAGCCCGGATGGGGGCGCGTTCGGAAAACTGTTTTTT. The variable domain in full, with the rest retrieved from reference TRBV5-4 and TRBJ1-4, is ETGVTQSPTHLIKTRGQQVTLRCSSQSGHNTVSWYQQALGQGPQFIFQYYREEENGRGNFPPRFSGLQFPNYSSELNVNALELDDSALYLCASSPDGGAFGKLFFGSGTQLSVL.

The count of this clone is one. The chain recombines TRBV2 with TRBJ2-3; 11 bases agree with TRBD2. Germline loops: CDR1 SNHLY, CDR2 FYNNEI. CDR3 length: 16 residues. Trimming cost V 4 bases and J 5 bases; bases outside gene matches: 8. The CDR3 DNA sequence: TGTGCCAGCAGTGCTGTAGCGGGGGGGCCGGGAGATACGCAGTATTTT. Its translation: CASSAVAGGPGDTQYF.

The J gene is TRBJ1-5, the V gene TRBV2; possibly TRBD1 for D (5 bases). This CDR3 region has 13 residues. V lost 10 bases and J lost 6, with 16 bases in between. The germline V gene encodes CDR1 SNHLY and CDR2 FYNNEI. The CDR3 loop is CAIRPGDGQPQHF. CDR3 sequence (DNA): TGTGCCATCAGGCCGGGGGACGGTCAGCCCCAGCATTTT.

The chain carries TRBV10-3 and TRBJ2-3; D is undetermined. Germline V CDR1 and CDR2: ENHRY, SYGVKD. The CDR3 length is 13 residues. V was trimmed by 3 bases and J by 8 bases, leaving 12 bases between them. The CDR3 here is CAISEGSTATQYF. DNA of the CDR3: TGTGCCATCAGTGAAGGTAGCACGGCTACGCAGTATTTT.

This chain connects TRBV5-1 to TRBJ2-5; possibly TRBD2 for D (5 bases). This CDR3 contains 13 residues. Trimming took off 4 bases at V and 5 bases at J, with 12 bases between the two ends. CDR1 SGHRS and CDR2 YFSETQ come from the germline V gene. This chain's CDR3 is CASSPEERETQYF. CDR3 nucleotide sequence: TGCGCCAGCAGCCCCGAGGAGCGGGAGACCCAGTACTTC.

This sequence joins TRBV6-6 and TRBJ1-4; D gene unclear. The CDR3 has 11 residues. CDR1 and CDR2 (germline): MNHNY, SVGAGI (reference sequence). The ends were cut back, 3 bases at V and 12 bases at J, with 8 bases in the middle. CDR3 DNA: TGTGCCAGCAGTTATGACGAGGAACTGTTTTTT. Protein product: CASSYDEELFF.

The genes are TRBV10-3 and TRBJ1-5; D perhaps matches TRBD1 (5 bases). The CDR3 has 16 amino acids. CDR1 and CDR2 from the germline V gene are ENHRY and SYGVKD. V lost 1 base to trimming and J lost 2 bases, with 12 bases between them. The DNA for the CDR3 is TGTGCCATCAGTGAGTTTACGCCGGGGGGCAATCAGCCCCAGCATTTT. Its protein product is CAISEFTPGGNQPQHF.

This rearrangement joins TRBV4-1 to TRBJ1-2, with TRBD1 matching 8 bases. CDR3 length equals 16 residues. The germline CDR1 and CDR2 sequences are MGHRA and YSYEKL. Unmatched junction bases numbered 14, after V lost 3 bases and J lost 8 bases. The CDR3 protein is CASSHPRRDRPGGYTF. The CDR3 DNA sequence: TGCGCCAGCAGCCATCCCCGCCGGGACAGGCCAGGGGGCTACACCTTC.

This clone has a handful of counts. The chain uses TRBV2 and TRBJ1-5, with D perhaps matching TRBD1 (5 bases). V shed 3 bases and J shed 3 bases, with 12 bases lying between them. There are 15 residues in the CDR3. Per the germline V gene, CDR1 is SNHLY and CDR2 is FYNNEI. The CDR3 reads CASSDPRVPNQPQHF. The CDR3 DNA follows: TGTGCCAGCAGTGACCCCAGGGTTCCCAATCAGCCCCAGCATTTT.

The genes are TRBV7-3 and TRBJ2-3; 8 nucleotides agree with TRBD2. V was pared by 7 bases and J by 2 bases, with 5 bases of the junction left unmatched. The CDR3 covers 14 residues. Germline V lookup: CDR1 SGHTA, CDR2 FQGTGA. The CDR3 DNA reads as TGTGCCAGCACCCGGGGGGGACTCACAGATACGCAGTATTTT. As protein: CASTRGGLTDTQYF.

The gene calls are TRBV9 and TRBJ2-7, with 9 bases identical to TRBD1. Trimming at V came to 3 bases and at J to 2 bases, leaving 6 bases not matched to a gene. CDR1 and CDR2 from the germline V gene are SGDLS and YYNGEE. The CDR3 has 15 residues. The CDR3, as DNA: TGTGCCAGCAGCGCCGATGGACAGGGGACCTACGAGCAGTACTTC. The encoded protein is CASSADGQGTYEQYF. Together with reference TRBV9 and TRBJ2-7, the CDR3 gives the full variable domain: DSGVTQTPKHLITATGQRVTLRCSPRSGDLSVYWYQQSLDQGLQFLIQYYNGEERAKGNILERFSAQQFPDLHSELNLSSLELGDSALYFCASSADGQGTYEQYFGPGTRLTVT.

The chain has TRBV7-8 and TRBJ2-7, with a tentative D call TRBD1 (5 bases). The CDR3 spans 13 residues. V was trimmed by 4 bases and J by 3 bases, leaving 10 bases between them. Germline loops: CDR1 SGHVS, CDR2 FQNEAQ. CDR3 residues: CASSWGEYYEQYF. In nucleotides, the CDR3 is TGTGCCAGCAGCTGGGGCGAGTACTACGAGCAGTACTTC.

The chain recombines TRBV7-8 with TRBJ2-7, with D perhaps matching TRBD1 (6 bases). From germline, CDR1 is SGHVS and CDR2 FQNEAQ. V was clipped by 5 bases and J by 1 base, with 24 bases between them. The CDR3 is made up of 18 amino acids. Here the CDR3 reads CASSRSLGSGTLSYEQYF. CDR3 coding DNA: TGTGCCAGCAGCCGAAGTTTGGGGTCCGGGACACTATCCTACGAGCAGTACTTC.

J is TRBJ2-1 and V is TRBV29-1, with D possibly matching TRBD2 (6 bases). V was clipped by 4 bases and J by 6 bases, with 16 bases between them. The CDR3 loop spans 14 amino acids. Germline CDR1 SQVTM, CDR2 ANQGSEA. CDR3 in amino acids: CSVGGGVPLNEQFF. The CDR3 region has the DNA TGCAGCGTTGGTGGCGGGGTCCCCCTCAATGAGCAGTTCTTC.

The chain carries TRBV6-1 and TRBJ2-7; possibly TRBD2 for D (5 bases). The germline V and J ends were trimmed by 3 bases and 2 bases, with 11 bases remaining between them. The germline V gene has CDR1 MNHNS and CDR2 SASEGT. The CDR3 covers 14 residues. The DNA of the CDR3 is TGTGCCAGCAGTGAGCCTAGCAATCCCTACGAGCAGTACTTC. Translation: CASSEPSNPYEQYF.

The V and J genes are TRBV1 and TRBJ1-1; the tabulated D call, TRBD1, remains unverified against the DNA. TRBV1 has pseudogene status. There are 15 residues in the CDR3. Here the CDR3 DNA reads TGCACCAGCAGCCAAGGGACAGACGAGAACACTGAAGCTTTCTTT. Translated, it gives CTSSQGTDENTEAFF.

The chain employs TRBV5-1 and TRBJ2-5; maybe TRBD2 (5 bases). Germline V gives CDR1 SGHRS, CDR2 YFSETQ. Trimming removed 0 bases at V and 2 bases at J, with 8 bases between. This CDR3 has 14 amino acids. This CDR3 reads CASSLGTAQETQYF. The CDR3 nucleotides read TGCGCCAGCAGCTTGGGGACTGCACAAGAGACCCAGTACTTC.

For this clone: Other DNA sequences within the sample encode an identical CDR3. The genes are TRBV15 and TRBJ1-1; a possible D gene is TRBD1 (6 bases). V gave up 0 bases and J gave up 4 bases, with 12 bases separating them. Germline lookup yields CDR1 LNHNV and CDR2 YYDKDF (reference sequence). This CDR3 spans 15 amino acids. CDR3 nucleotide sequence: TGTGCCACCAGCAGAGATGGAAGGGGGGGCACTGAAGCTTTCTTT. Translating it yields CATSRDGRGGTEAFF. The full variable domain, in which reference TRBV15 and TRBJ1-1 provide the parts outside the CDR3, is DAMVIQNPRYQVTQFGKPVTLSCSQTLNHNVMYWYQQKSSQAPKLLFHYYDKDFNNEADTPDNFQSRRPNTSFCFLDIRSPGLGDTAMYLCATSRDGRGGTEAFFGQGTRLTVV.